This entry concerns a single T cell receptor (beta chain). This entry comes from a study of shared clonotypes between healthy human individuals. Clones were read by immunoSEQ multiplex PCR, and TCRdb kept only the in-frame ones, dropping some. The table has some 1.1 million clones, 60% to 80% seen once. Germline V CDR1 and CDR2: ENHRY, SYGVKD. The V segment lost 2 bases and the J segment 4 bases; nucleotides outside the gene matches: 6. The CDR3 sequence is 15 residues long. The sequence was collected from a man between 18 and 29 years old in good health. Some clones in this sample may be carry-over from other donors' samples. The sample comprised memory CD4+ T cells from PBMCs. Subset: CD45RA-negative fraction. The V call is TRBV10-3, the J call TRBJ1-2; 8 nucleotides line up with TRBD1. CDR3 residues: CAISERPGTGYGYTF. Written as DNA, the CDR3 is TGTGCCATCAGTGAGCGACCAGGGACAGGCTATGGCTACACCTTC.